This T cell receptor beta chain comes out of a study of blood T cell repertoires in COVID-19. Overall study: Samples representing acute and convalescent COVID-19 were sourced from the United States, Italy and Spain. T cells, B-cell-depleted T cells, or PBMCs supplied cDNA or gDNA.

Authors' analysis steps: Amplification from reference gene primers served as the basis for estimated nucleated cell counts. The data were produced by immunoSEQ multiplex PCR, yet TCRdb's version contains in-frame clones alone and is incomplete. The D gene and trimming were derived from the DNA, and the V and J assignments and clone size from that table. The table lists 110,000 or so clones, about nine tenths of them singletons. Trimming shortened V by 0 bases and J by 0 bases, and 6 bases separated the two germline ends. This CDR3 spans 14 amino acids. Germline V lookup: CDR1 SGHRS, CDR2 YFSETQ. The origin of this receptor is a human donor in a cohort sampled during active COVID-19. The rearrangement joins TRBV5-1 to TRBJ1-1; D is unclear. Sample: peripheral blood. CDR3 DNA sequence: TGCGCCAGCAGCTTGGTCGTATTGAACACTGAAGCTTTCTTT. Translated, it gives CASSLVVLNTEAFF.